These T cell receptor beta chains were read from a single sample in a study of blood T cell repertoires in COVID-19. The protocol was immunoSEQ multiplex PCR, while the TCRdb copy is restricted to in-frame clones and leaves out a portion. The sample shows just over 300,000 clones, 86% of them seen only once. The source material was PBMCs or T cells enriched from blood (not recorded which). These receptors came from a man aged 30 to 39 who had recovered from COVID-19. CDR3s include the opening cysteine and the closing phenylalanine or tryptophan. The order of the fields is V gene, clone size, D gene, J gene, CDR3 length, CDR3 protein, CDR3 DNA. D genes are given only for firm matches. Expanded clones are given a class, and other clones once, few, many or no size at all.

v_gene: TRBV19; abundance: -; d_gene: TRBD1; j_gene: TRBJ1-1; len: 16; CDR3aa: CASSIWGGQANTEAFF; CDR3nt: TGTGCCAGTAGTATTTGGGGGGGACAGGCGAACACTGAAGCTTTCTTT
v_gene: TRBV19; abundance: few; d_gene: -; j_gene: TRBJ1-2; len: 16; CDR3aa: CASSMAPGAYYYGYTF; CDR3nt: TGTGCCAGTAGTATGGCTCCAGGGGCATATTACTATGGCTACACCTTC
v_gene: TRBV10-3; abundance: -; d_gene: -; j_gene: TRBJ2-7; len: 17; CDR3aa: CAISESVPGAGDYEQYF; CDR3nt: TGTGCCATCAGTGAGTCGGTGCCCGGGGCAGGGGACTACGAGCAGTACTTC
v_gene: TRBV28; abundance: -; d_gene: -; j_gene: TRBJ1-5; len: 15; CDR3aa: CASSLSTGNRQPQHF; CDR3nt: TGTGCCAGCAGTTTAAGTACAGGGAACAGGCAGCCCCAGCATTTT
v_gene: TRBV19; abundance: -; d_gene: -; j_gene: TRBJ1-1; len: 14; CDR3aa: CASIPTHRNTEAFF; CDR3nt: TGTGCCAGTATTCCCACTCATAGGAACACTGAAGCTTTCTTT
v_gene: TRBV6-5; abundance: -; d_gene: TRBD2; j_gene: TRBJ2-7; len: 14; CDR3aa: CASRGLAGAYEQYF; CDR3nt: TGTGCCAGCAGGGGACTAGCGGGGGCCTACGAGCAGTACTTC
v_gene: TRBV7-9; abundance: -; d_gene: -; j_gene: TRBJ2-5; len: 15; CDR3aa: CASSSMALFQETQYF; CDR3nt: TGTGCCAGCAGCTCAATGGCCCTCTTCCAAGAGACCCAGTACTTC
v_gene: TRBV28; abundance: -; d_gene: TRBD2; j_gene: TRBJ2-1; len: 15; CDR3aa: CASSLRAGGYNEQFF; CDR3nt: TGTGCCAGCAGCCTACGGGCGGGGGGCTACAATGAGCAGTTCTTC
v_gene: TRBV18; abundance: -; d_gene: -; j_gene: TRBJ2-7; len: 14; CDR3aa: CASSPGGGPYEQYF; CDR3nt: TGTGCCAGCTCACCAGGAGGGGGCCCCTACGAGCAGTACTTC
v_gene: TRBV29-1; abundance: -; d_gene: -; j_gene: TRBJ1-2; len: 12; CDR3aa: CSVEGGGYGYTF; CDR3nt: TGCAGCGTTGAAGGCGGGGGCTATGGCTACACCTTC
v_gene: TRBV5-1; abundance: -; d_gene: TRBD1; j_gene: TRBJ2-7; len: 16; CDR3aa: CASSPGGTGGTYEQYF; CDR3nt: TGCGCCAGCAGCCCCGGGGGGACAGGGGGCACCTACGAGCAGTACTTC
v_gene: TRBV27; abundance: -; d_gene: TRBD2; j_gene: TRBJ2-7; len: 18; CDR3aa: CASSLSAPLASGFYEQYF; CDR3nt: TGTGCCAGCAGTTTATCCGCCCCCCTCGCTAGCGGCTTCTACGAGCAGTACTTC
v_gene: TRBV30; abundance: -; d_gene: -; j_gene: TRBJ1-5; len: 14; CDR3aa: CAWSTGPSGQPQHF; CDR3nt: TGTGCCTGGAGTACGGGTCCGAGTGGTCAGCCCCAGCATTTT
v_gene: TRBV15; abundance: -; d_gene: TRBD1; j_gene: TRBJ1-1; len: 12; CDR3aa: CATSRTGAEAFF; CDR3nt: TGTGCCACCAGCAGGACAGGGGCTGAAGCTTTCTTT
v_gene: TRBV7-8; abundance: -; d_gene: -; j_gene: TRBJ2-5; len: 18; CDR3aa: CATSLELVRGSAEETQYF; CDR3nt: TGTGCCACCAGCTTAGAGCTTGTACGGGGGAGCGCCGAGGAGACCCAGTACTTC
v_gene: TRBV2; abundance: few; d_gene: TRBD1; j_gene: TRBJ1-2; len: 13; CDR3aa: CASGGTGGYGYTF; CDR3nt: TGTGCCAGCGGCGGGACAGGGGGCTATGGCTACACCTTC
v_gene: TRBV6-2/TRBV6-3; abundance: -; d_gene: -; j_gene: TRBJ2-1; len: 12; CDR3aa: CASSGEYNEQFF; CDR3nt: TGTGCCAGCAGCGGGGAGTACAATGAGCAGTTCTTC
v_gene: TRBV7-2; abundance: -; d_gene: -; j_gene: TRBJ2-7; len: 14; CDR3aa: CASSLGNSAYEQYF; CDR3nt: TGTGCCAGCAGCTTAGGAAATAGCGCCTACGAGCAGTACTTC
v_gene: TRBV11-2; abundance: -; d_gene: TRBD1; j_gene: TRBJ1-6; len: 16; CDR3aa: CASSLVGTGRNSPLHF; CDR3nt: TGTGCCAGCAGCTTAGTTGGGACAGGGAGAAATTCACCCCTCCACTTT
v_gene: TRBV28; abundance: -; d_gene: TRBD1; j_gene: TRBJ1-2; len: 13; CDR3aa: CASGDRVDYGYTF; CDR3nt: TGTGCCAGCGGGGACAGGGTCGACTATGGCTACACCTTC
v_gene: TRBV10-1; abundance: -; d_gene: -; j_gene: TRBJ2-7; len: 12; CDR3aa: CASPTYFYEQYF; CDR3nt: TGCGCCAGTCCGACTTATTTCTACGAGCAGTACTTC
v_gene: TRBV5-1; abundance: -; d_gene: TRBD1; j_gene: TRBJ1-3; len: 18; CDR3aa: CASSLNPPGQGSGNTIYF; CDR3nt: TGCGCCAGCAGCCTGAACCCCCCGGGACAGGGTTCTGGAAACACCATATATTTT
v_gene: TRBV10-3; abundance: once; d_gene: TRBD1; j_gene: TRBJ1-3; len: 14; CDR3aa: CAIGQGASGNTIYF; CDR3nt: TGTGCCATAGGACAGGGGGCTTCTGGAAACACCATATATTTT
v_gene: TRBV5-5; abundance: -; d_gene: TRBD2; j_gene: TRBJ2-3; len: 16; CDR3aa: CASSSFRSGGPDTQYF; CDR3nt: TGTGCCAGCAGCTCATTCCGTAGCGGGGGCCCAGATACGCAGTATTTT
v_gene: TRBV5-1; abundance: -; d_gene: -; j_gene: TRBJ1-1; len: 15; CDR3aa: CASSLVGEKNTEAFF; CDR3nt: TGCGCCAGCAGCTTGGTCGGGGAGAAGAACACTGAAGCTTTCTTT
v_gene: TRBV6-5; abundance: -; d_gene: -; j_gene: TRBJ1-3; len: 14; CDR3aa: CASSHRSVGYTIYF; CDR3nt: TGTGCCAGCAGCCACAGGTCGGTTGGCTACACCATATATTTT
v_gene: TRBV5-1; abundance: -; d_gene: TRBD1; j_gene: TRBJ1-5; len: 13; CDR3aa: CASSRQGDQPQHF; CDR3nt: TGCGCCAGCAGCCGGCAGGGGGATCAGCCCCAGCATTTT
v_gene: TRBV7-9; abundance: few; d_gene: TRBD1; j_gene: TRBJ1-6; len: 15; CDR3aa: CASSQRDRVGSPLHF; CDR3nt: TGTGCCAGCAGCCAACGGGACAGGGTCGGTTCACCCCTCCACTTT
v_gene: TRBV14; abundance: -; d_gene: -; j_gene: TRBJ1-3; len: 13; CDR3aa: CASSQDLPRTIYF; CDR3nt: TGTGCCAGCAGCCAAGATCTCCCTCGCACCATATATTTT
v_gene: TRBV7-7; abundance: -; d_gene: TRBD2; j_gene: TRBJ2-3; len: 15; CDR3aa: CASSLAAGGGNLQYF; CDR3nt: TGTGCTAGCAGCTTAGCAGCGGGAGGGGGTAACCTACAGTATTTT
v_gene: TRBV6-5; abundance: -; d_gene: TRBD2; j_gene: TRBJ2-7; len: 15; CDR3aa: CASRGLAGSSYEQYF; CDR3nt: TGTGCCAGCAGGGGACTAGCGGGGAGCTCCTACGAGCAGTACTTC
v_gene: TRBV30; abundance: -; d_gene: -; j_gene: TRBJ2-1; len: 14; CDR3aa: CAWSDESSYNEQFF; CDR3nt: TGTGCCTGGAGTGACGAGAGCTCCTACAATGAGCAGTTCTTC
v_gene: TRBV30; abundance: -; d_gene: TRBD1; j_gene: TRBJ1-2; len: 15; CDR3aa: CAWSRPGQIIYGYTF; CDR3nt: TGTGCCTGGAGTAGACCGGGACAGATAATCTATGGCTACACCTTC
v_gene: TRBV5-1; abundance: -; d_gene: TRBD1; j_gene: TRBJ2-3; len: 16; CDR3aa: CASSLQLRGRTDTQYF; CDR3nt: TGCGCCAGCAGCTTGCAGCTCAGGGGGCGGACAGATACGCAGTATTTT
v_gene: TRBV5-1; abundance: -; d_gene: -; j_gene: TRBJ1-6; len: 15; CDR3aa: CASSLQPRVDSPLHF; CDR3nt: TGCGCCAGCAGCTTACAGCCCCGAGTGGATTCACCCCTCCACTTT
v_gene: TRBV6-5; abundance: -; d_gene: TRBD1; j_gene: TRBJ2-5; len: 15; CDR3aa: CASTLMTGGQETQYF; CDR3nt: TGTGCCAGCACCCTAATGACAGGGGGTCAAGAGACCCAGTACTTC
v_gene: TRBV19; abundance: -; d_gene: TRBD1; j_gene: TRBJ2-7; len: 15; CDR3aa: CASSLTGASSYEQYF; CDR3nt: TGTGCCAGTAGTTTGACAGGGGCGAGCTCCTACGAGCAGTACTTC
v_gene: TRBV28; abundance: -; d_gene: TRBD1; j_gene: TRBJ2-2; len: 15; CDR3aa: CASSPPDRGGGELFF; CDR3nt: TGTGCCAGCAGTCCCCCTGACAGGGGAGGCGGGGAGCTGTTTTTT
v_gene: TRBV4-2; abundance: -; d_gene: TRBD1; j_gene: TRBJ1-2; len: 16; CDR3aa: CASSPLGQDEPYGYTF; CDR3nt: TGTGCCAGCAGCCCCTTAGGACAGGATGAACCCTATGGCTACACCTTC
v_gene: TRBV2; abundance: -; d_gene: -; j_gene: TRBJ1-5; len: 14; CDR3aa: CASSDFGGNQPQHF; CDR3nt: TGTGCCAGCAGTGACTTTGGAGGGAATCAGCCCCAGCATTTT
v_gene: TRBV28; abundance: -; d_gene: TRBD1; j_gene: TRBJ1-2; len: 15; CDR3aa: CASSLYHRGQGGYTF; CDR3nt: TGTGCCAGCAGTTTATATCACAGGGGGCAGGGAGGCTACACCTTC
v_gene: TRBV11-1; abundance: -; d_gene: -; j_gene: TRBJ2-7; len: 12; CDR3aa: CASSRGGSEQYF; CDR3nt: TGTGCCAGCAGCCGAGGGGGTTCCGAGCAGTACTTC
v_gene: TRBV9; abundance: few; d_gene: -; j_gene: TRBJ1-2; len: 14; CDR3aa: CASSLIVQGYGYTF; CDR3nt: TGTGCCAGCAGCTTGATAGTCCAGGGCTATGGCTACACCTTC
v_gene: TRBV11-2; abundance: -; d_gene: TRBD2; j_gene: TRBJ2-7; len: 18; CDR3aa: CASSPLAGGRGSSYEQYF; CDR3nt: TGTGCCAGCAGCCCTCTAGCGGGAGGGAGGGGGTCCTCCTACGAGCAGTACTTC
v_gene: TRBV2; abundance: -; d_gene: TRBD1; j_gene: TRBJ1-3; len: 15; CDR3aa: CASSVEGTGTDTIYF; CDR3nt: TGTGCCAGCAGTGTCGAAGGGACAGGGACAGACACCATATATTTT
v_gene: TRBV5-1; abundance: once; d_gene: -; j_gene: TRBJ1-2; len: 12; CDR3aa: CASSFDRQGYTF; CDR3nt: TGCGCCAGCAGCTTTGATAGACAGGGCTACACCTTC
v_gene: TRBV5-4; abundance: -; d_gene: -; j_gene: TRBJ2-7; len: 12; CDR3aa: CASITETYEQYF; CDR3nt: TGTGCCAGCATTACAGAGACCTACGAGCAGTACTTC
v_gene: TRBV19; abundance: -; d_gene: TRBD1; j_gene: TRBJ1-4; len: 15; CDR3aa: CATNRQGGTNEKLFF; CDR3nt: TGTGCCACCAATCGACAGGGAGGAACTAATGAAAAACTGTTTTTT
v_gene: TRBV4-1; abundance: -; d_gene: -; j_gene: TRBJ2-4; len: 15; CDR3aa: CASSQGFPRSNIQYF; CDR3nt: TGCGCCAGCAGCCAAGGTTTTCCCAGGTCAAACATTCAGTACTTC
v_gene: TRBV24-1; abundance: -; d_gene: -; j_gene: TRBJ2-3; len: 15; CDR3aa: CATSDSTSWGDTQYF; CDR3nt: TGTGCCACCAGTGACTCAACTAGCTGGGGGGATACGCAGTATTTT
v_gene: TRBV18; abundance: few; d_gene: TRBD1; j_gene: TRBJ1-2; len: 16; CDR3aa: CASSAAGTGSNYGYTF; CDR3nt: TGTGCCAGCTCAGCGGCCGGGACAGGGAGTAACTATGGCTACACCTTC
v_gene: TRBV5-1; abundance: -; d_gene: -; j_gene: TRBJ2-3; len: 17; CDR3aa: CASSLALGAVSADTQYF; CDR3nt: TGCGCCAGCAGCTTGGCCTTGGGGGCTGTATCAGCAGATACGCAGTATTTT
v_gene: TRBV6-5; abundance: -; d_gene: TRBD1; j_gene: TRBJ1-1; len: 15; CDR3aa: CASRNTGQVNTEAFF; CDR3nt: TGTGCCAGCAGAAATACGGGACAGGTTAACACTGAAGCTTTCTTT
v_gene: TRBV5-1; abundance: -; d_gene: TRBD2; j_gene: TRBJ2-1; len: 16; CDR3aa: CASSFTGGVRGNEQFF; CDR3nt: TGCGCCAGCAGCTTCACGGGAGGCGTACGTGGGAATGAGCAGTTCTTC
v_gene: TRBV7-2; abundance: -; d_gene: -; j_gene: TRBJ1-3; len: 13; CDR3aa: CASRLASGNTIYF; CDR3nt: TGTGCCAGCAGGCTAGCCTCTGGAAACACCATATATTTT
v_gene: TRBV14; abundance: -; d_gene: -; j_gene: TRBJ1-2; len: 15; CDR3aa: CASSQDRRTEYGYTF; CDR3nt: TGTGCCAGCAGCCAAGATCGGCGGACAGAATATGGCTACACCTTC
v_gene: TRBV5-4; abundance: -; d_gene: TRBD2; j_gene: TRBJ2-3; len: 19; CDR3aa: CASSPQGTSGGYITDTQYF; CDR3nt: TGTGCCAGCAGCCCCCAAGGGACTAGCGGGGGATATATCACAGATACGCAGTATTTT